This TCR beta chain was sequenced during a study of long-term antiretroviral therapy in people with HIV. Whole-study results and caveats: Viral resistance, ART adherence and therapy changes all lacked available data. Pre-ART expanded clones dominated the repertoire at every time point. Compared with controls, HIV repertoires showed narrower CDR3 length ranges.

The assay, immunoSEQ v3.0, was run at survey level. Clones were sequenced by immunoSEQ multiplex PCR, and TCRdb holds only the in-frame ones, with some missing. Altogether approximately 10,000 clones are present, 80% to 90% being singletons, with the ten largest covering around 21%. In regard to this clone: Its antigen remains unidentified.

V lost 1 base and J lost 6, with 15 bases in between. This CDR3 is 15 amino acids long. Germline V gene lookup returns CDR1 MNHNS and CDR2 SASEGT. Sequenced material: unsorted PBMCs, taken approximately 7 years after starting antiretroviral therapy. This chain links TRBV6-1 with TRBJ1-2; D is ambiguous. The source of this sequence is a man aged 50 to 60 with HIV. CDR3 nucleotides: TGTGCCAGCAGTGAAGTCTCCCTTGCGGCTGATGGCTACACCTTC. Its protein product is CASSEVSLAADGYTF.